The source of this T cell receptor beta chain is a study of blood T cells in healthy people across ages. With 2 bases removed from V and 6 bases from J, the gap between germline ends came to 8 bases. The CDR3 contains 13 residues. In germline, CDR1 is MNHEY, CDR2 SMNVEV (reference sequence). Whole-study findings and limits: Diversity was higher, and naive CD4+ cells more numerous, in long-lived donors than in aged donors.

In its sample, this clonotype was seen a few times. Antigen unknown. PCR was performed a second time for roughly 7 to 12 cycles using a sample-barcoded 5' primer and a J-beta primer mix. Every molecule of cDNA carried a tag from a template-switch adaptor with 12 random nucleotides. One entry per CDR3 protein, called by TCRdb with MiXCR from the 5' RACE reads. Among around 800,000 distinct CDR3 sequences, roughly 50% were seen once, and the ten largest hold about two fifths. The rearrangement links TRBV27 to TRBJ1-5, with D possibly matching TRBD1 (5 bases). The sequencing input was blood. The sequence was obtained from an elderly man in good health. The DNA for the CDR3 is TGTGCCAGCAGTTTAAGGGGTTCTCAGCCCCAGCATTTT. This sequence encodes CASSLRGSQPQHF.